The 3 T cell receptor beta chains below all came from one sample that was sequenced in a study of human T cells and chemical hapten exposure. TCRdb called the RACE reads again in MiXCR, with one record for every CDR3 protein. The data show tens of thousands of distinct CDR3 sequences, 10% seen once. As for time point: patch test 1, 2 weeks after DPC sensitization. The sample's treatment: therapeutic diphenylcyclopropenone sensitization with weekly scalp DPC. This material consisted of whole blood, taken in connection with sensitization to the hapten diphenylcyclopropenone (DPC). All receptors come from a woman aged 45-60 years with alopecia areata. Some clones in this sample may be carry-over from other donors' samples.

The chain carries TRBV10-3 and TRBJ2-3; no clear D. V lost 10 bases, J lost 2 bases, and 16 bases lay in between. The CDR3 contains 14 residues. CDR1 is ENHRY, CDR2 SYGVKD, per germline. The CDR3 protein is CANSEDVSTDTQYF. The CDR3 DNA reads TGTGCCAACTCGGAAGACGTATCCACAGATACGCAGTATTTT.

This clonotype was seen more than once but under ten times. This sequence joins TRBV4-1 and TRBJ2-1; 8 bases agree with TRBD2. The CDR3 spans 16 residues. Trimming at V came to 1 base and at J to 3 bases, leaving 5 bases not matched to a gene. The germline gives CDR1 MGHRA, CDR2 YSYEKL. CDR3 DNA: TGCGCCAGCAGCCAAGTGCAGCGGGAGTTCTACAATGAGCAGTTCTTC. Amino acid sequence: CASSQVQREFYNEQFF.

The rearrangement links TRBV6-6 to TRBJ2-1; TRBD1 matches at 8 bases. Trimming cost V 5 bases and J 7 bases; bases outside gene matches: 4. This CDR3 has 13 amino acids. Germline V gene sequence: CDR1 MNHNY, CDR2 SVGAGI (reference sequence). The DNA for the CDR3 is TGTGCCAGCAGTACAAGACAGGGGAATGAGCAGTTCTTC. Translated, it gives CASSTRQGNEQFF.